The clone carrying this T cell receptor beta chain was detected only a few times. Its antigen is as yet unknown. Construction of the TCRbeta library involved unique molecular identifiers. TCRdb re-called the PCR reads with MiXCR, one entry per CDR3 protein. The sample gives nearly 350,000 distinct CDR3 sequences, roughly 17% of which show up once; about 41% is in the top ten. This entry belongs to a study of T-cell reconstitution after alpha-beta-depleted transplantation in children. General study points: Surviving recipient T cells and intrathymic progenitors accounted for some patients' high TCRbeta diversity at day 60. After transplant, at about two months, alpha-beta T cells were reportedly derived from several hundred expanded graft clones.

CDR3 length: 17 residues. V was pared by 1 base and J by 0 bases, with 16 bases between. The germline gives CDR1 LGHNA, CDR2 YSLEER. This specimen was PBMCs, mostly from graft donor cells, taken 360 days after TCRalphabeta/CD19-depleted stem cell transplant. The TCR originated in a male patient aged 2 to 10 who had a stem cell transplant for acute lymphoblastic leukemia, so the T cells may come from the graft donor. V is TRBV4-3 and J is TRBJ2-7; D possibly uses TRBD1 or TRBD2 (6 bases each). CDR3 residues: CASSQVSRDTFSYEQYF. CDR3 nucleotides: TGCGCCAGCAGCCAAGTTTCGCGGGACACCTTCTCCTACGAGCAGTACTTC.